This is a list of T cell receptor beta chains from one sample in a study of blood T cell repertoires in COVID-19. Repertoires were generated with immunoSEQ multiplex PCR, while TCRdb's copy carries only in-frame clones and drops some. The table lists some 140,000 clones, about 90% of them singletons, with 0.5% to 0.55% in the top ten. Sequencing was done on a sample of peripheral blood. The receptors originated from a man in his forties or fifties with acute or convalescent COVID-19. CDR3s include the opening cysteine and the closing phenylalanine or tryptophan. The order of the fields is J gene, CDR3 length, V gene, CDR3 protein.

j_gene: TRBJ1-2; len: 16; v_gene: TRBV15; CDR3aa: CATSPHGQGENYGYTF
j_gene: TRBJ2-5; len: 12; v_gene: TRBV11-3; CDR3aa: CASSLGPADQYF
j_gene: TRBJ1-5; len: 15; v_gene: TRBV6-1; CDR3aa: CASSETAGYNQPQHF
j_gene: TRBJ1-4; len: 13; v_gene: TRBV19; CDR3aa: CASSIQGSEKLFF
j_gene: TRBJ1-1; len: 15; v_gene: TRBV19; CDR3aa: CASSIGAQGGIEAFF
j_gene: TRBJ2-2; len: 14; v_gene: TRBV7-2; CDR3aa: CASSAGTGAGELFF
j_gene: TRBJ1-1; len: 13; v_gene: TRBV4-3; CDR3aa: CASSQDWNTEAFF
j_gene: TRBJ2-6; len: 15; v_gene: TRBV7-3; CDR3aa: CASSLTNSGANVLTF
j_gene: TRBJ2-1; len: 13; v_gene: TRBV5-6; CDR3aa: CASSPDRYNEQFF
j_gene: TRBJ2-1; len: 13; v_gene: TRBV29-1; CDR3aa: CSVEVQQYNEQFF
j_gene: TRBJ2-4; len: 16; v_gene: TRBV15; CDR3aa: CATSRRAGDPKNIQYF
j_gene: TRBJ2-1; len: 18; v_gene: TRBV24-1; CDR3aa: CATSPPRTSGSSYNEQFF
j_gene: TRBJ1-3; len: 16; v_gene: TRBV5-6; CDR3aa: CASSLSRDRAGNTIYF
j_gene: TRBJ2-2; len: 13; v_gene: TRBV30; CDR3aa: CAGQGANTGELFF
j_gene: TRBJ2-7; len: 17; v_gene: TRBV4-1; CDR3aa: CASSQGGWERGSYEQYF
j_gene: TRBJ1-6; len: 15; v_gene: TRBV28; CDR3aa: CASSFSRGDNSPLHF
j_gene: TRBJ2-1; len: 14; v_gene: TRBV3-1/TRBV3-2; CDR3aa: CASSQAGPSGEQFF
j_gene: TRBJ1-1; len: 13; v_gene: TRBV11-2; CDR3aa: CASSPRQGVRAFF
j_gene: TRBJ1-2; len: 15; v_gene: TRBV10-3; CDR3aa: CAIGGQGAKVHGYTF
j_gene: TRBJ2-6; len: 18; v_gene: TRBV19; CDR3aa: CASSIVRVVGLGANVLTF
j_gene: TRBJ1-2; len: 15; v_gene: TRBV7-2; CDR3aa: CASSTGTGVLWGYTF
j_gene: TRBJ2-1; len: 13; v_gene: TRBV12-2; CDR3aa: CATGTGEYNEQFF
j_gene: TRBJ1-2; len: 13; v_gene: TRBV6-6; CDR3aa: CASSYGQIYGYTF
j_gene: TRBJ1-2; len: 13; v_gene: TRBV12-3/TRBV12-4; CDR3aa: CASSRGGGHGYTF
j_gene: TRBJ2-1; len: 16; v_gene: TRBV27; CDR3aa: CASSGLGLAEYNEQFF
j_gene: TRBJ1-2; len: 14; v_gene: TRBV5-4; CDR3aa: CASSIPDRLYGYTF
j_gene: TRBJ1-5; len: 15; v_gene: TRBV5-8; CDR3aa: CASSQGINSNQPQHF
j_gene: TRBJ2-7; len: 14; v_gene: TRBV10-1; CDR3aa: CASSELRDSYEQYF
j_gene: TRBJ2-1; len: 15; v_gene: TRBV27; CDR3aa: CASSRDYRAQNEQFF
j_gene: TRBJ1-2; len: 13; v_gene: TRBV6-5; CDR3aa: CASRSTGTYGYTF
j_gene: TRBJ1-1; len: 13; v_gene: TRBV2; CDR3aa: CASRVQGLGEAFF
j_gene: TRBJ2-4; len: 14; v_gene: TRBV27; CDR3aa: CASKGDSTKNIQYF
j_gene: TRBJ1-1; len: 14; v_gene: TRBV6-5; CDR3aa: CASRPHTAELEAFF
j_gene: TRBJ1-4; len: 15; v_gene: TRBV7-2; CDR3aa: CASSSKGGSGRKLFF
j_gene: TRBJ1-3; len: 15; v_gene: TRBV9; CDR3aa: CASSAGTGIGNTIYF